Sequencing of this T cell receptor (beta chain) was carried out in a study of blood T cell repertoires in COVID-19. Study context: Samples representing acute and convalescent COVID-19 were sourced from the United States, Italy and Spain. T cells, B-cell-depleted T cells, or PBMCs supplied cDNA or gDNA.

V dropped 3 bases and J dropped 3 bases, with 14 bases sitting between them. Germline V gene lookup returns CDR1 SGHTA and CDR2 FQGNSA. The CDR3 contains 16 residues. Method: immunoSEQ multiplex PCR; TCRdb's copy keeps in-frame clones and lacks some. Of around 180,000 clones listed, around 85% were seen once; the top ten hold 15% to 20%. Patients of the Seattle cohort, enrolled during active infection, were followed longitudinally. The TCR was taken from a person in their 70s with COVID-19, enrolled during active disease. This chain joins TRBV7-2 and TRBJ2-2, with a tentative D call TRBD2 (6 bases). Specimen: peripheral blood. The CDR3 region is CASSFGPAGYTGELFF. The CDR3, as DNA: TGTGCCAGCAGCTTTGGTCCAGCGGGTTACACCGGGGAGCTGTTTTTT.